This record covers a single T cell receptor beta chain. The antigen is not known. One end of the junction varies from germline; a read error may be responsible. Scientists recovered RNA and DNA together from roughly 20-30 mg of unsorted bulk tissue. Every patient in the cohort had a primary liver carcinoma. That carcinoma was treated by surgical resection. Constant-region priming of roughly 500 ng total RNA yielded TCR beta cDNA. Three rounds of nested multiplex PCR with slightly modified ARM-PCR produced TCR beta libraries. The first two PCR rounds used TRBV1-TRBV30 forward primers with a C-beta reverse primer, roughly 10 cycles each. TCRdb recomputed calls from the multiplex PCR reads with MiXCR, one row per CDR3 protein. This sample has approximately 100,000 distinct CDR3 sequences, with about 63% found just once. The data were taken from a study of tumor-infiltrating lymphocytes in primary liver carcinoma. Study summary: Patients comprised men and women whose ages fell between 30 and 69 years. Tumor lesions were T1-T3 N0M0 and spanned roughly 4 to 11 cm. The study's findings and limits: The 250 largest clones made up significantly more of tumor than blood repertoires (p = 0.039).

The CDR3 runs to 12 residues. CDR1 is GTSNPN and CDR2 is SVGIG in the germline V gene (reference sequence). The chain combines TRBV30 with TRBJ1-1; D gene ambiguous. Source material: liver tumor tissue from sampling region 2. Stated subset: tumor region T2, inferior pole. The TCR originated in a woman aged 60-75 years with primary liver carcinoma and hepatitis B virus infection. This CDR3 reads CVWSVGSAEAFF. The CDR3 nucleotides read TGTGTCTGGAGTGTAGGTAGCGCTGAAGCTTTCTTT. Full variable domain (outside the CDR3, taken from reference TRBV30 and TRBJ1-1): SQTIHQWPATLVQPVGSPLSLECTVEGTSNPNLYWYRQAAGRGLQLLFYSVGIGQISSEVPQNLSASRPQDRQFILSSKKLLLSDSGFYLCVWSVGSAEAFFGQGTRLTVV.